This T cell receptor (beta chain) was sequenced in a study of T cell clonality in common variable immunodeficiency. General study results and limits: Compared with controls, CVID subjects had fewer shared TCRbeta clones. CVID patient heterogeneity limited repertoire-clinical complication correlations.

Produced via immunoSEQ multiplex PCR; TCRdb's table is partial and in-frame only. The sample holds about 29,000 clones, and no clone turns up only once. The CDR3 totals 17 residues. V was shortened by 2 bases and J by 6 bases, with 20 bases between the two germline ends. Germline CDR1 reads MNHEY; CDR2 reads SVGEGT. Each donor provided 5 to 8 ml of heparinized whole blood. The sample holds many counts of this clone. Its cognate antigen is unknown. From the germline J gene comes the end of the CDR3, since the read stops 3 residues before it. The chain joins TRBV6-2 or TRBV6-3 to TRBJ1-5; D is perhaps TRBD1 (6 bases). The receptor comes from a person aged 18 to 70 in good health. The sample comprised peripheral blood mononuclear cells. The CDR3 loop is CASSYPLNNRGGQPQHF. The part of the CDR3 DNA that was read is TGTGCCAGCAGTTACCCCTTGAATAACAGAGGGGGTCAGCCC.